The clone carrying this T cell receptor (beta chain) was seen more than once but under ten times. The sample comes from a study of blood T cell repertoires in COVID-19. In the source study's methods: Reference gene primer amplification yielded estimated nucleated cell counts. Sequenced by immunoSEQ multiplex PCR; TCRdb stores in-frame clones only, minus some. D and trimming come from the DNA, and the V and J calls and clone size come from that table. Seen here are about 120,000 clones, roughly four fifths observed once, and the top ten hold about 12%. The CDR3 sequence is 14 residues long. Germline CDR1 reads MNHNS; CDR2 reads SASEGT. Trimming took 3 bases from V and 2 from J, leaving 5 bases between them.

Sequences were obtained from peripheral blood. The chain recombines TRBV6-1 with TRBJ1-6; a possible D gene is TRBD1 (5 bases). The TCR was taken from a human donor in a cohort sampled during active COVID-19. CDR3 DNA sequence: TGTGCCAGCAGTGAGACAGCCTATAATTCACCCCTCCACTTT. This gives the protein CASSETAYNSPLHF.